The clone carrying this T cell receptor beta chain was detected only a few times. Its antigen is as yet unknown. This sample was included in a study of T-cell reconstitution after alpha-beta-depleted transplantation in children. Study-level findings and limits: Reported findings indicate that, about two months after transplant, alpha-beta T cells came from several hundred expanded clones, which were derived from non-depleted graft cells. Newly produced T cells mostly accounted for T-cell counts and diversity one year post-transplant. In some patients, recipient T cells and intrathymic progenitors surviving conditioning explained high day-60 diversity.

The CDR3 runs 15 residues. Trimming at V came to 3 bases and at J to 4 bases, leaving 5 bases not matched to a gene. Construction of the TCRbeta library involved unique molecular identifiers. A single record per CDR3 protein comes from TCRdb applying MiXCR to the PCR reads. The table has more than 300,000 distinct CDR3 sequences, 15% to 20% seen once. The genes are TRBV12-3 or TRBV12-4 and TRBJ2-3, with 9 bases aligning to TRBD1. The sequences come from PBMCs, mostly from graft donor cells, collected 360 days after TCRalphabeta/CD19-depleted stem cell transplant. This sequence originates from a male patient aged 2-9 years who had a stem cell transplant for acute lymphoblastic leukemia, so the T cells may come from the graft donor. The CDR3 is CASSFFDRGSDTQYF. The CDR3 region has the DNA TGTGCCAGCAGTTTCTTTGACAGGGGGTCAGATACGCAGTATTTT.